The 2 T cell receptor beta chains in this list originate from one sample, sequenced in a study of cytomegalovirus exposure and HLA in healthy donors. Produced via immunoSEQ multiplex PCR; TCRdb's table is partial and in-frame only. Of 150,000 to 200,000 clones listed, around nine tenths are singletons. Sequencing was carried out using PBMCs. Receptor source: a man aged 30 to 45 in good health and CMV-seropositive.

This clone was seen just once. The CDR3 reads CATGHLLYGYTF. As DNA, the CDR3 is TGTGCCACAGGACACCTACTCTATGGCTACACCTTC. The rearrangement uses TRBV25-1 and TRBJ1-2, with D perhaps matching TRBD1 (5 bases). The CDR3 contains 12 residues. Germline loops: CDR1 MGHDK, CDR2 SYGVNS. Trimming shortened V by 10 bases and J by 4 bases, and 13 bases separated the two germline ends.

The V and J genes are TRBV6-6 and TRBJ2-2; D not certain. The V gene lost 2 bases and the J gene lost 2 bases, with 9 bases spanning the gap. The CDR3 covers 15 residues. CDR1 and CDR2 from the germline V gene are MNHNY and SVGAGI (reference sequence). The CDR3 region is CASSYLASNTGELFF. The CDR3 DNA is TGTGCCAGCAGTTACCTGGCCAGCAACACCGGGGAGCTGTTTTTT.